The clone carrying this T cell receptor beta chain was found a few times. The data derive from a study of T-cell reconstitution after alpha-beta-depleted transplantation in children. Unique molecular identifiers were used in preparing the TCRbeta library. TCRdb re-called the PCR reads through MiXCR, storing one row per CDR3 protein. The sample lists 640,000 or so distinct CDR3 sequences, 15% to 20% seen once, with under 1.2% in the top ten. The trim removed 5 bases at V and 7 bases at J, leaving 9 bases unmatched. There are 16 residues in the CDR3. The germline CDR1 and CDR2 sequences are SGHTA and FQGNSA.

The clonotype originates from a human donor who donated a stem cell graft to a child with acute myeloid leukemia. The input for sequencing was PBMCs from the stem cell graft donor, taken from the stem cell graft. The V gene is TRBV7-2, the J gene TRBJ2-1; 12 nucleotides line up with TRBD2. CDR3 DNA: TGTGCCAGCAGCACTGCTAGCGGGGGGGGGCAAAATGAGCAGTTCTTC. Translated: CASSTASGGGQNEQFF.